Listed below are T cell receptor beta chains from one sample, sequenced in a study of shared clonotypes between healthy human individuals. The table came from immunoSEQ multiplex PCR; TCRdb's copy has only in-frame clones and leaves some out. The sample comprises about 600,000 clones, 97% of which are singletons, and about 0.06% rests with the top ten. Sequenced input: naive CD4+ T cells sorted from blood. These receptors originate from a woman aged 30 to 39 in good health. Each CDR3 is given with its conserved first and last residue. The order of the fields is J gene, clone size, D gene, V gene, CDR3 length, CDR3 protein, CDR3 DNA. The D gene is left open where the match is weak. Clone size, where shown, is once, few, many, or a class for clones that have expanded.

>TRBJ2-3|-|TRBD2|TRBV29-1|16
CSVEDRAGGPTDTQYF
TGCAGCGTTGAAGATCGGGCGGGAGGGCCGACAGATACGCAGTATTTT
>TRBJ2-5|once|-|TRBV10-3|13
CAISEYNQETQYF
TGTGCCATCAGTGAGTACAACCAAGAGACCCAGTACTTC
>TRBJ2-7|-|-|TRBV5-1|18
CASSPMRASVGSSYEQYF
TGCGCCAGCAGCCCAATGAGGGCTTCCGTCGGCAGCTCCTACGAGCAGTACTTC
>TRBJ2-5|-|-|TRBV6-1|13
CASTSGIGETQYF
TGTGCCAGCACGTCTGGGATAGGAGAGACCCAGTACTTC
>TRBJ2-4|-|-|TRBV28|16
CASSLEGPPSKNIQYF
TGTGCCAGCAGTTTGGAAGGGCCCCCCTCCAAAAACATTCAGTACTTC
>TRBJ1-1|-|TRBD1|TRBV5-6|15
CASSLTGAVGYEAFF
TGTGCCAGCAGCTTGACAGGGGCCGTAGGTTATGAAGCTTTCTTT
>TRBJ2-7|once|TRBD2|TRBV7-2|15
CASSPGLAVPYEQYF
TGTGCCAGCAGCCCGGGACTAGCGGTACCCTACGAGCAGTACTTC
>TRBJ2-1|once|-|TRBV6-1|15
CASSLAAITAPEQFF
TGTGCCAGCAGCCTTGCGGCGATCACGGCTCCCGAGCAGTTCTTC
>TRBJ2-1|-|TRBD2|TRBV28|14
CASTAGGHPNEQFF
TGTGCCAGCACCGCGGGAGGGCACCCCAATGAGCAGTTCTTC
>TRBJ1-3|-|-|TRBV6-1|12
CASTNSGNTIYF
TGTGCCAGCACGAACTCTGGAAACACCATATATTTT
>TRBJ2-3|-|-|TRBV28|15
CASSLFQGEVDTQYF
TGTGCCAGCAGTTTATTCCAGGGAGAGGTTGATACGCAGTATTTT
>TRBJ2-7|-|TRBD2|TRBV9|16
CASSVGLAGNDYEQYF
TGTGCCAGCAGCGTAGGTCTAGCGGGAAACGACTACGAGCAGTACTTC
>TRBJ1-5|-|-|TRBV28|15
CASSSPGGGWQPQHF
TGTGCCAGCAGTTCCCCGGGGGGCGGTTGGCAGCCCCAGCATTTT
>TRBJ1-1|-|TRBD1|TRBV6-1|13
CASKSRDRGEAFF
TGTGCCAGCAAGAGCCGGGACAGGGGGGAAGCTTTCTTT
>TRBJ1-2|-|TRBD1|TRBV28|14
CAVTSYHRGNGYTF
TGTGCCGTTACCTCGTACCACAGGGGTAATGGCTACACCTTC
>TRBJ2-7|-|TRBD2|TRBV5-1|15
CASSLSRTSSDEQYF
TGCGCCAGCAGCTTGTCCCGGACTAGCTCCGACGAGCAGTACTTC
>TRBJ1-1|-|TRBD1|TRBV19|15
CASSNRGRKGTEAFF
TGTGCCAGTAGTAACAGGGGCAGGAAGGGCACTGAAGCTTTCTTT
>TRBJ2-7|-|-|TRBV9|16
CASSTTLTGESYEQYF
TGTGCCAGCAGCACAACCCTGACGGGAGAATCCTACGAGCAGTACTTC
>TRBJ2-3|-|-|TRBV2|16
CASTLGDYSSTDTQYF
TGTGCCAGCACCCTGGGAGACTACTCTAGCACAGATACGCAGTATTTT
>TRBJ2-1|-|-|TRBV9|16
CASSALLAHSYNEQFF
TGTGCCAGCAGCGCCCTTCTAGCGCACAGCTACAATGAGCAGTTCTTC
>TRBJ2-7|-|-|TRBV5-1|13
CASSLGHSYEQYF
TGCGCCAGCAGCTTGGGACACTCCTACGAGCAGTACTTC
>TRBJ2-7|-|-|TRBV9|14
CASSAGLTVYEQYF
TGTGCCAGCAGCGCAGGACTAACAGTCTACGAGCAGTACTTC
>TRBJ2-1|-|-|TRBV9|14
CASSVGTSDNEQFF
TGTGCCAGCAGCGTAGGGACCTCCGACAATGAGCAGTTCTTC
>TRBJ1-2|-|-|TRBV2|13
CASSEARSGGYTF
TGTGCCAGCAGTGAAGCGCGAAGTGGAGGCTACACCTTC
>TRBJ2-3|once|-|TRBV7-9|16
CASSSAQDYYTDTQYF
TGTGCCAGCAGCTCGGCACAGGATTACTACACAGATACGCAGTATTTT
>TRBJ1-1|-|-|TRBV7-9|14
CASSPQQKNTEAFF
TGTGCCAGCAGCCCCCAGCAGAAGAACACTGAAGCTTTCTTT
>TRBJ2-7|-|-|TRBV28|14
CASSSDPGLGLTYF
TGTGCCAGCAGCTCGGATCCGGGACTGGGGTTGACGTACTTC
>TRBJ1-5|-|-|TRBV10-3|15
CAISEYGDSNQPQHF
TGTGCCATCAGTGAGTATGGAGATAGCAATCAGCCCCAGCATTTT
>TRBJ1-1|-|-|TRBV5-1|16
CASSPLNRVMNTEAFF
TGCGCCAGCAGCCCCCTTAACAGGGTGATGAACACTGAAGCTTTCTTT
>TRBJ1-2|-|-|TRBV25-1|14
CASSEVGADYGYTF
TGTGCCAGCAGTGAAGTCGGAGCAGACTATGGCTACACCTTC
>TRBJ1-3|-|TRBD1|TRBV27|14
CASSPGQGVNTIYF
TGTGCCAGCAGTCCCGGACAGGGTGTGAACACCATATATTTT
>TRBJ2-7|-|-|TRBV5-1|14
CASSSERGFYEQYF
TGCGCCAGCAGCTCGGAAAGGGGGTTTTACGAGCAGTACTTC
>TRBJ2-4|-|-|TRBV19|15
CASSTGGRAKNIQYF
TGTGCCAGTAGTACCGGAGGCCGAGCCAAAAACATTCAGTACTTC
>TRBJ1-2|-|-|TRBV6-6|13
CASSYKPRYGYTF
TGTGCCAGCAGTTACAAACCGAGATATGGCTACACCTTC
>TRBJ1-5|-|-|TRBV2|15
CASSERGYSNQPQHF
TGTGCCAGCAGTGAAAGGGGCTATAGCAATCAGCCCCAGCATTTT
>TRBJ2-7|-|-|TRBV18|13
CASSPIGGGEQYF
TGTGCCAGCTCACCAATTGGTGGGGGCGAGCAGTACTTC
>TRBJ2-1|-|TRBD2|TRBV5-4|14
CASKLRLADNEQFF
TGTGCCAGCAAATTGAGACTAGCGGATAATGAGCAGTTCTTC
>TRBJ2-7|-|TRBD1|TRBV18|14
CASSAGQGSDEQYF
TGTGCCAGCTCCGCGGGACAGGGGAGCGACGAGCAGTACTTC
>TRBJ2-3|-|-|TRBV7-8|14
CASSLLTFADTQYF
TGTGCCAGCAGCTTATTGACCTTTGCAGATACGCAGTATTTT
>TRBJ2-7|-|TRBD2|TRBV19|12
CATRTSGYEQYF
TGTGCCACCAGGACTAGCGGCTACGAGCAGTACTTC
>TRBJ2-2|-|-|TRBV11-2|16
CASSWTPRMNTGELFF
TGTGCCAGCAGCTGGACGCCCCGAATGAACACCGGGGAGCTGTTTTTT
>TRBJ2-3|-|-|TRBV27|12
CASRSFTDTQYF
TGTGCCAGCAGATCTTTCACAGATACGCAGTATTTT
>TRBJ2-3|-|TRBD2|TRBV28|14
CASSRGGATDTQYF
TGTGCCAGCAGTCGGGGGGGGGCCACAGATACGCAGTATTTT
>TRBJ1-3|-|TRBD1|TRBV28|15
CASSSTGTGGNTIYF
TGTGCCAGCAGTTCAACGGGGACAGGAGGAAACACCATATATTTT
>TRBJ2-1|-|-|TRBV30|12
CAWSYRYNEQFF
TGTGCCTGGAGTTACCGGTACAATGAGCAGTTCTTC
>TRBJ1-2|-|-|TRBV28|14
CASSPGTLGDGYTF
TGTGCCAGCAGCCCTGGGACACTCGGCGATGGCTACACCTTC
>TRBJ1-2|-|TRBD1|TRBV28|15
CASRTGQPHRYGYTF
TGTGCCAGCCGAACGGGACAGCCTCACCGCTATGGCTACACCTTC
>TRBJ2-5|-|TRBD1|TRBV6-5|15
CASRPFGTGDETQYF
TGTGCCAGCAGACCCTTCGGGACAGGGGACGAGACCCAGTACTTC
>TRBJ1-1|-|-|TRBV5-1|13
CASSGGGNTEAFF
TGCGCCAGCAGCGGAGGGGGAAACACTGAAGCTTTCTTT
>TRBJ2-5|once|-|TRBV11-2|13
CASSSLEGQTQYF
TGTGCCAGCAGCTCCCTGGAGGGCCAGACCCAGTACTTC
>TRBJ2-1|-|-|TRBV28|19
CASSLWPGYRSSSYNEQFF
TGTGCCAGCAGTTTATGGCCGGGATACCGGTCTAGCTCCTACAATGAGCAGTTCTTC
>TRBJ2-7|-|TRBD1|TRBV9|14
CASSVGTGRVEQYF
TGTGCCAGCAGCGTCGGGACAGGGAGGGTCGAGCAGTACTTC
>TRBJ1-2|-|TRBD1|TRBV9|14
CASSALTGMHGYTF
TGTGCCAGCAGCGCCCTGACAGGGATGCATGGCTACACCTTC
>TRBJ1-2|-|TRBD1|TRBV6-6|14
CASSRDREFGGYTF
TGTGCCAGCAGCAGGGACAGGGAATTTGGTGGCTACACCTTC